The entry below gives a single T cell receptor beta chain sequence along with its context. The CDR3 goes on 3 residues after the read ends, and that part is filled in from the germline J gene. This sample stems from a study of T cells in women clearing cervical HPV infection. Assay: immunoSEQ multiplex PCR; the TCRdb copy retains only in-frame clones and omits some. This sample's table reports about 22,000 clones. The germline V gene has CDR1 SNHLY and CDR2 FYNNEI. Trimming shortened V by 4 bases and J by 3 bases, and 10 bases separated the two germline ends. The length of the CDR3 is 14 residues. This chain joins TRBV2 and TRBJ1-5; D might be TRBD1 (6 bases). Material for sequencing was blood buffy coat. The source of this sequence is a woman between 18 and 70 years old with a cervical HPV16 infection that either progressed to CIN3+ or cleared (not recorded which). CDR3 sequence reads: CASSGTVYNQPQHF. The CDR3 DNA, read in part, is TGTGCCAGCAGTGGGACAGTATACAATCAGCCC.